The source of this TCR beta chain is a study of T cell responses to AZD1222 COVID-19 vaccine. Study observations and caveats: Repertoire samples came only from after the peak T cell response. Spike-spanning, vaccine-associated CD4 TCRs were dominant at 160-218 and 743-854.

In the case of this clone: The antigen is not known.

Losses at the gene ends were 0 bases for V and 6 bases for J; bases not matched to a gene: 4. Per germline, CDR1 MDHEN and CDR2 SYDVKM. This CDR3 spans 16 amino acids. The method was immunoSEQ multiplex PCR; TCRdb's version includes in-frame clones alone and lacks a portion of them. This table has more than 150,000 clones, about 88% appearing once. Sequencing was performed on peripheral blood, taken 28 days after the second AZD1222 dose. The V and J genes are TRBV28 and TRBJ1-4; 10 bases are shared with TRBD1. The origin of this receptor is an adult who received the AZD1222 COVID-19 vaccine. In nucleotides, the CDR3 is TGTGCCAGCAGTTTATGGGGGACAGGGGAGGATGAAAAACTGTTTTTT. As protein: CASSLWGTGEDEKLFF.